This TCR beta chain was captured in a study of blood T cell repertoires in COVID-19. Overall study context: Material from acute and convalescent COVID-19 was sourced from the United States, Italy and Spain.

Contact with a PCR-confirmed or clinician-diagnosed COVID-19 case occurred within 2 weeks of entry. The data were produced by immunoSEQ multiplex PCR, yet TCRdb's version contains in-frame clones alone and is incomplete. The profile shows over 200,000 clones, 90% of them singletons. The CDR3 is 13 residues long. Germline V lookup: CDR1 LGHDT, CDR2 YNNKEL (reference sequence). Trimming cost V 8 bases and J 7 bases, with 14 bases left between them. The genes are TRBV3-1 (or the pseudogene TRBV3-2) and TRBJ2-2; no clear D gene. Sequencing was performed on PBMCs or T cells enriched from blood (not recorded which). The sequence came from a man between 25 and 39 years old who had been exposed to COVID-19. The CDR3 DNA reads TGTGCCAGCCTTCCGTGGGCCGACGGGGAGCTGTTTTTT. Amino acid sequence: CASLPWADGELFF.